Listed below are T cell receptor beta chains from one sample, sequenced in a study of T cell responses to AZD1222 COVID-19 vaccine. TCRdb's table, derived via immunoSEQ multiplex PCR, lists solely in-frame clones and lacks some. Among 100,000 to 150,000 clones listed, approximately 90% were seen once. The sequencing used peripheral blood, collected 28 days after the second AZD1222 dose. These receptors were collected from an adult who received the AZD1222 COVID-19 vaccine. The CDR3 runs from the conserved cysteine through the conserved F or W. D genes are given only for firm matches. Size is stated for part of the rows, as once, few or many counts, or as a class when the clone is expanded.

D	J	size	V	DNA	CDR3
TRBD1	TRBJ1-1	NA	TRBV5-4	TGTGCCAGCAGCTTGAACAGGGGTAACACTGAAGCTTTCTTT	CASSLNRGNTEAFF
TRBD1	TRBJ1-2	NA	TRBV28	TGTGCCAGCAGTTTTCCGACAGGGAAGAACTATGGCTACACCTTC	CASSFPTGKNYGYTF
TRBD2	TRBJ2-1	NA	TRBV6-4	TGTGCCAGCAGTGACTCTCCCTTTGGGACTAGCGGGAGGCCCAATGAGCAGTTCTTC	CASSDSPFGTSGRPNEQFF
TRBD1	TRBJ1-2	NA	TRBV11-2	TGTGCCAGCAGCTTAAACCCCGGGACAGGGGGATGGGATGGCTACACCTTC	CASSLNPGTGGWDGYTF
TRBD1	TRBJ2-7	few	TRBV3-1/TRBV3-2	TGTGCCAGCAGTCCCGGGACAGGAAGCTCCTACGAGCAGTACTTC	CASSPGTGSSYEQYF
TRBD1	TRBJ1-2	NA	TRBV5-5	TGTGCCAGCAGCTTGGGGGCTCAGGGGGCGTACGGCTACACCTTC	CASSLGAQGAYGYTF
NA	TRBJ2-3	NA	TRBV2	TGTGCCAGCAGTGAGGAGGGGGCCGCAGATACGCAGTATTTT	CASSEEGAADTQYF
NA	TRBJ2-7	NA	TRBV7-2	TGTGCCAGCAGCCTCAAACGGGACGGGGAGCAGTACTTC	CASSLKRDGEQYF
NA	TRBJ1-3	NA	TRBV12-3/TRBV12-4	TGTGCCAGCAGCGGACAGCCTGGAAACACCATATATTTT	CASSGQPGNTIYF
TRBD1	TRBJ2-7	once	TRBV19	TGTGCCAGTAGTATCCGGGACAGCTCCTACGAGCAGTACTTC	CASSIRDSSYEQYF
NA	TRBJ2-7	NA	TRBV18	TGTGCCAGCTCCCAACGCCGGACAGAAGCATACGAGCAGTACTTC	CASSQRRTEAYEQYF
NA	TRBJ1-1	NA	TRBV19	TGTGCCAGTATCACCCCGGGACCATTCCGAGGGACTGAAGCTTTCTTT	CASITPGPFRGTEAFF
NA	TRBJ1-6	NA	TRBV4-3	TGCGCCAGCAGCCAAGATCCGGCGGGAAGTTCACCCCTCCACTTT	CASSQDPAGSSPLHF
NA	TRBJ1-2	NA	TRBV5-1	TGCGCCAGCAGCTTGCGGGACGGCCGCCTGAACTATGGCTACACCTTC	CASSLRDGRLNYGYTF
TRBD1	TRBJ1-3	NA	TRBV19	TGTGCCAGTAGTATCGGGGACAGCTACTCTGGAAACACCATATATTTT	CASSIGDSYSGNTIYF
NA	TRBJ2-3	NA	TRBV2	TGTGCCAGCAGTGGGGGCTGGTTTGAGGGGGCGCAGTATTTT	CASSGGWFEGAQYF
NA	TRBJ1-6	NA	TRBV4-3	TGCGCCAGCAGCCAGGACCGGGACACTTTCGGACCCCTCCACTTT	CASSQDRDTFGPLHF
TRBD1	TRBJ2-7	NA	TRBV7-2	TGTGCCAGCAGCTTAGAAAGACAGGGGGCCAGGGAGCAGTACTTC	CASSLERQGAREQYF
NA	TRBJ2-1	NA	TRBV2	TGTGCCAGCAGGAGTACTAGAGGGGGGATGTCTGATGAGCAGTTCTTC	CASRSTRGGMSDEQFF
NA	TRBJ1-6	NA	TRBV30	TGTGCCTGGAGGAGGGCAGGGGCGTATAATTCACCCCTCCACTTT	CAWRRAGAYNSPLHF
TRBD2	TRBJ2-2	NA	TRBV2	TGTGCCAGCACTACCAGGGCGGGGGGAAACACCGGGGAGCTGTTTTTT	CASTTRAGGNTGELFF
NA	TRBJ1-1	NA	TRBV12-3/TRBV12-4	TGTGCCAGCAGTTTTCCCTACACTGAAGCTTTCTTT	CASSFPYTEAFF